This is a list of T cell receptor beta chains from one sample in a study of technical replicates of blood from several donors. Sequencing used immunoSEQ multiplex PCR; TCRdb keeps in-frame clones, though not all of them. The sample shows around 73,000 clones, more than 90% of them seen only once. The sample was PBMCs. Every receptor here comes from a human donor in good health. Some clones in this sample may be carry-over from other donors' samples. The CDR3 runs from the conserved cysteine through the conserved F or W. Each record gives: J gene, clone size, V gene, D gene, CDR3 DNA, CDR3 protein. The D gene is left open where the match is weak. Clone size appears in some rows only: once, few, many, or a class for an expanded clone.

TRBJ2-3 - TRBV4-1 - TGCGCCAGCAGCCAAGGCCGGGGGAGGAGCACAGATACGCAGTATTTT CASSQGRGRSTDTQYF
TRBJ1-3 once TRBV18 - TGTGCCAGCTCCGGGGGGGCCACTGGAAACACCATATATTTT CASSGGATGNTIYF
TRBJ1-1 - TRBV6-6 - TGTGCCAGCAGTTACTGGGCAGGGCTTAGGAACACTGAAGCTTTCTTT CASSYWAGLRNTEAFF
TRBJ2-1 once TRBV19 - TGTGCCAGTAGTACTCCCGGGAGAGGAAGGTTCAATGAGCAGTTCTTC CASSTPGRGRFNEQFF
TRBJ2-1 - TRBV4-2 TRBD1 TGTGCCAGCAGCCGGGACAGGGGCGATGAGCAGTTCTTC CASSRDRGDEQFF
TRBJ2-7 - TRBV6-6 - TGTGCCAGCAGTTACGGAGCCGTCACCGACGAGCAGTACTTC CASSYGAVTDEQYF
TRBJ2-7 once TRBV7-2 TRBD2 TGTGCCAGCAGCTTCACCGGGACTAGCGGCTACGAGCAGTACTTC CASSFTGTSGYEQYF
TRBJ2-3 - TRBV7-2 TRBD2 TGTGCCAGCAGCTCCTTAGCGGGGGGGCAGTTAGATACGCAGTATTTT CASSSLAGGQLDTQYF
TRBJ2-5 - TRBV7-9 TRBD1 TGTGCCAGCAGCGAGACAGGGGGCAGAGAGACCCAGTACTTC CASSETGGRETQYF
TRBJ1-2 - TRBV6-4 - TGTGCCAGCAGTGACGAGGCGGGGGGCTATGGCTACACCTTC CASSDEAGGYGYTF
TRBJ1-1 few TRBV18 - TGTGCCAGCTCATTACAGTGGGGGGTTGAAGCTTTCTTT CASSLQWGVEAFF
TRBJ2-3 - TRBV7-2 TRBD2 TGTGCCAGCAGCCACGGGACTAGCGCAGATACGCAGTATTTT CASSHGTSADTQYF
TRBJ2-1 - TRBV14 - TGTGCCAGCAGCCTGTTAAGTTACTACTCCCATAGAGATGAGCAGTTCTTC CASSLLSYYSHRDEQFF
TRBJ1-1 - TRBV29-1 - TGCAGCGTTGTGGGCTACAACACTGAAGCTTTCTTT CSVVGYNTEAFF
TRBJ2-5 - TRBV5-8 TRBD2 TGTGCCAGCAGCTTGGGTAGCGGGGGAAACCAAGAGACCCAGTACTTC CASSLGSGGNQETQYF
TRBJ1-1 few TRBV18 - TGTGCCAGCTCACCGGGGCCGAACACTGAAGCTTTCTTT CASSPGPNTEAFF
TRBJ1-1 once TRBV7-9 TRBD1 TGTGCCAGCAGCTTACGACAGGGGGGGACTGAAGCTTTCTTT CASSLRQGGTEAFF
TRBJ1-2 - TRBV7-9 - TGTGCCAGCGTGCCCGGGACACTTCATGGCTACACCTTC CASVPGTLHGYTF
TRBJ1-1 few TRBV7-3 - TGTGCCAGCAGCTTTGGACAGGAAGCTTTCTTT CASSFGQEAFF
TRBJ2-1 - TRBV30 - TGTGCCTGGAGTGTACGTGGCATCCACTACAATGAGCAGTTCTTC CAWSVRGIHYNEQFF
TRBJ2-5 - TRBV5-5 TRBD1 TGTGCCAGCAGCGGGGACAGGTCGACCCAGTACTTC CASSGDRSTQYF
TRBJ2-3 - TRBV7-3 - TGTGCCAGCAGCCGAGATGCTAATACGCAGTATTTT CASSRDANTQYF
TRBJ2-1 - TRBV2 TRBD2 TGTGCCATCCGGACCATCCTAGCGGGGACAAATTACAGCTCCTACAATGAGCAGTTCTTC CAIRTILAGTNYSSYNEQFF
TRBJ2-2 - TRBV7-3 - TGTGCCAGCAGAGATACAGCAAACACCGGGGAGCTGTTTTTT CASRDTANTGELFF
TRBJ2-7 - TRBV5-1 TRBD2 TGCGCCAGCAGGTTCGGGGGGGCGAACTACGAGCAGTACTTC CASRFGGANYEQYF
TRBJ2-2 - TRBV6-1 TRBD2 TGTGCCAGCAGTGAACTCAGCGGGAGAAACACCGGGGAGCTGTTTTTT CASSELSGRNTGELFF